A single sample gave rise to the 9 T cell receptor beta chains below, sequenced in a study of blood T cell repertoires in COVID-19. Generated by immunoSEQ multiplex PCR, the TCRdb table keeps only in-frame clones and is missing some. The table has over 55,000 clones, 84% seen once; the top ten hold 8% to 9%. Material for sequencing was peripheral blood. The receptor set was obtained from a man over 45 with active COVID-19.

The chain carries TRBV19 and TRBJ1-1; the match to TRBD1 covers 9 bases. The germline V gene has CDR1 LNHDA and CDR2 SQIVND (reference sequence). The CDR3 spans 17 residues. J lost 4 bases, V lost 0 bases, and 9 bases had no gene match. The CDR3: CASSIDQNRGPATEAFF. CDR3 nucleotides: TGTGCCAGTAGTATAGATCAAAACAGGGGGCCGGCCACTGAAGCTTTCTTT.

The rearrangement uses TRBV19 and TRBJ2-2, with TRBD1 identical over 12 bases. V trimming: 5 bases; J trimming: 7 bases; junction bases outside the gene matches: 5. The CDR3 has 15 residues. Germline CDR1 and CDR2: LNHDA and SQIVND (reference sequence). The CDR3 is CASSFGTGGHGELFF. CDR3 bases: TGTGCCAGTAGTTTCGGGACAGGGGGCCACGGGGAGCTGTTTTTT.

V and J are TRBV7-9 and TRBJ1-2; TRBD1 agrees at 12 bases. The germline gives CDR1 SEHNR, CDR2 FQNEAQ (reference sequence). The J segment lost 7 bases and the V segment lost 0 bases, leaving 3 bases of the junction unmatched. The CDR3 is made up of 15 amino acids. The CDR3 bases are TGTGCCAGCAGCTTAGCGGGGACAGGGGGCTCTGGCTACACCTTC. Protein sequence: CASSLAGTGGSGYTF.

V and J are TRBV30 and TRBJ1-2, with 7 nucleotides matching TRBD1. Germline V gene lookup returns CDR1 GTSNPN and CDR2 SVGIG (reference sequence). This CDR3 has 14 residues. Trimming removed 2 bases from V and 4 bases from J; junction bases left unmatched: 7. CDR3 amino acids: CAWSPGTATYGYTF. The CDR3 coding sequence is TGTGCCTGGAGTCCCGGGACAGCTACCTATGGCTACACCTTC.

V and J are TRBV2 and TRBJ1-6, with a weak D call TRBD1 (5 bases). The germline V gene has CDR1 SNHLY and CDR2 FYNNEI. With 6 bases removed from V and 5 bases from J, the gap between germline ends came to 14 bases. There are 15 residues in the CDR3. The CDR3 region is CASSLDSLDNSPLHF. CDR3 DNA sequence: TGTGCCAGCAGCTTAGACAGCCTTGATAATTCACCCCTCCACTTT.

This sequence joins TRBV5-1 and TRBJ1-5; the match to TRBD1 covers 7 bases. CDR1 is SGHRS and CDR2 is YFSETQ in the germline V gene. This CDR3 has 15 amino acids. V shed 4 bases and J 3 bases; nucleotides not matched to a gene: 7. The CDR3 coding sequence is TGCGCCAGCAGCCGTGAGGGACAGCTCAATCAGCCCCAGCATTTT. Its translation: CASSREGQLNQPQHF.

The gene calls are TRBV7-9 and TRBJ2-2; possibly TRBD2 for D (5 bases). The length of the CDR3 is 18 residues. Germline V CDR1 and CDR2: SEHNR, FQNEAQ (reference sequence). Trimming pared 4 bases from V and 3 bases from J, leaving 21 bases between. CDR3 bases: TGTGCCAGCAGCTCCCTGAGAGGGAAGGGATCAGACACCGGGGAGCTGTTTTTT. It is translated as CASSSLRGKGSDTGELFF.

The chain uses TRBV5-1 and TRBJ1-3; 7 bases map to TRBD1. The germline gives CDR1 SGHRS, CDR2 YFSETQ. The CDR3 consists of 15 residues. V lost 5 bases, J lost 2 bases, and 7 bases stayed unmatched. In DNA form, the CDR3 reads TGCGCCAGCAGTTATACAGGGGAACCTGGAAACACCATATATTTT. This gives the protein CASSYTGEPGNTIYF.

The chain carries TRBV27 and TRBJ2-7; 8 bases agree with TRBD2. The length of the CDR3 is 14 residues. V was clipped by 3 bases and J by 2 bases; unmatched bases: 3. The germline V gene encodes CDR1 MNHEY and CDR2 SMNVEV (reference sequence). CDR3 nucleotide sequence: TGTGCCAGCAGTTTGATGCGGGAGGCCTACGAGCAGTACTTC. As protein: CASSLMREAYEQYF.